This T cell receptor beta chain was sequenced for a study of OX40 agonist ivuxolimab in advanced cancers. About the research overall: Patients receiving dose escalation had hepatocellular carcinoma, melanoma, renal cell or head and neck cancer. Study-wide points: Relative to CD4+ cells, CD8+ T cells on average had more expanded clones.

This clone was counted once. The target antigen is unknown. Data came from immunoSEQ multiplex PCR; TCRdb stores just in-frame clones and leaves some out. The sample contains 35,000 to 45,000 clones, roughly 90% of which appear only once. Between the trimmed V and J ends, which lost 11 bases and 3 bases, there was a span of 23 bases. Germline loops: CDR1 SNHLY, CDR2 FYNNEI. There are 17 residues in the CDR3. This TCR came from an adult with an advanced solid tumor such as melanoma, head and neck, liver or kidney cancer. Source: CD4+ or CD8+ T cells sorted from blood, taken in a trial of the OX40 agonist ivuxolimab. The chain has TRBV2 and TRBJ2-6, with D perhaps TRBD1 or TRBD2 (7 bases each). As DNA, the CDR3 is TGTGCCGCCTTAGTCAGGGGGGGACGATTTGGGGCCAACGTCCTGACTTTC. Protein sequence: CAALVRGGRFGANVLTF.